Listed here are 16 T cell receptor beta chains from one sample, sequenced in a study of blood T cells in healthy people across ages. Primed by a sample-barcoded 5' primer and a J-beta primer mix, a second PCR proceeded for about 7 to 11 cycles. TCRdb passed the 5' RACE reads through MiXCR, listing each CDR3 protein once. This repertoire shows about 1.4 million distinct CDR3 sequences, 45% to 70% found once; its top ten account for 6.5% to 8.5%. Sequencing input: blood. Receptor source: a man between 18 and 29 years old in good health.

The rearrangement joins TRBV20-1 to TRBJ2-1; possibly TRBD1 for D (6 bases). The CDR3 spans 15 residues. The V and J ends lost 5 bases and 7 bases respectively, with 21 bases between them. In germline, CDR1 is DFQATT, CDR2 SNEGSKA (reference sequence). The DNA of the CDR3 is TGCAGTGCTGATTCTGGGCGGGCAGGGGTGAATGAGCAGTTCTTC. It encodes CSADSGRAGVNEQFF.

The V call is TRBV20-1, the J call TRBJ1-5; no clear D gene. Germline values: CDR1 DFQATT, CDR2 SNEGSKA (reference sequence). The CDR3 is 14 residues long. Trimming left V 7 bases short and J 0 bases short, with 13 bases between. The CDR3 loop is CSVPGLHSNQPQHF. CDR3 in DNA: TGCAGTGTCCCTGGACTCCATAGCAATCAGCCCCAGCATTTT.

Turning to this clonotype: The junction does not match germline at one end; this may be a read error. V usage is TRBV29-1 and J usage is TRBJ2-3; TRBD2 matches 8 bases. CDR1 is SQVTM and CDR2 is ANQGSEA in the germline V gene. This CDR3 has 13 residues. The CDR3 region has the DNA TGCAACGTTGGACGAGCGGGAGCAGATACGCAGTATTTT. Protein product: CNVGRAGADTQYF.

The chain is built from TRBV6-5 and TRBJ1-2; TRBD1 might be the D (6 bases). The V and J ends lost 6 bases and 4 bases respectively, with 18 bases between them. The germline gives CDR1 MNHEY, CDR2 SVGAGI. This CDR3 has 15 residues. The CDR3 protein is CASSPSAGAAYGYTF. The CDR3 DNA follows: TGTGCCAGCAGCCCCTCGGCAGGGGCGGCCTATGGCTACACCTTC.

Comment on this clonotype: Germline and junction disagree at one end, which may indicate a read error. The CDR3 region has the DNA TGTACCACCAGCAGACGAGGAACCTCCTACGAGCAGTACTTC. Its protein product is CTTSRRGTSYEQYF. J is TRBJ2-7 and V is TRBV15; D ambiguous. CDR3 length: 14 residues. The germline V gene encodes CDR1 LNHNV and CDR2 YYDKDF (reference sequence).

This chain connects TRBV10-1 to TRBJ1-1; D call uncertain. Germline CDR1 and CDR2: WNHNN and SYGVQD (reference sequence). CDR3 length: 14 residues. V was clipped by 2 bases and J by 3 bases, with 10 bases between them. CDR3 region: CASSETTGDTEAFF. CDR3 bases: TGCGCCAGCAGTGAGACTACCGGGGACACTGAAGCTTTCTTT.

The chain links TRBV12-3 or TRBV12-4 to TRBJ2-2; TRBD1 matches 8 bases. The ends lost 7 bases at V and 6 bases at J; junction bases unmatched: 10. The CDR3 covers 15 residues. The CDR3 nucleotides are TGTGCCAGCACTAAGACAGGGGCGTCGGCCGGGGAGCTGTTTTTT. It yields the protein CASTKTGASAGELFF.

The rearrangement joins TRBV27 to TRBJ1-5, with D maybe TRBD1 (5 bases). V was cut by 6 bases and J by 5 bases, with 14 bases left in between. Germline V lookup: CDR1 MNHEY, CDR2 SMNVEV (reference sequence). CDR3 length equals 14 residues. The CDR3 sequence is CASRRQMRDQPQHF. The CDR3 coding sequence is TGTGCCAGCAGGAGACAGATGAGGGATCAGCCCCAGCATTTT.

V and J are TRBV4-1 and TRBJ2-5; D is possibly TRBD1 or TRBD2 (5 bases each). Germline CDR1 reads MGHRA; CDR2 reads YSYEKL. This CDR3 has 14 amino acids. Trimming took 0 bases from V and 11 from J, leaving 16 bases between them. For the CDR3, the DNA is TGCGCCAGCAGCCAAGATTGGGACCCGGAGGAGCAGTACTTC. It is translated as CASSQDWDPEEQYF.

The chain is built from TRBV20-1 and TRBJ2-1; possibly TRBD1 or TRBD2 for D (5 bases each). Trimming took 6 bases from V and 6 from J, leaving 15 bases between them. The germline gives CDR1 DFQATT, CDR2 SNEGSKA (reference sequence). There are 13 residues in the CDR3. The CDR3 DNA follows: TGCAGTGCCCGGGGACGCACCTCCAATGAGCAGTTCTTC. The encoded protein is CSARGRTSNEQFF.

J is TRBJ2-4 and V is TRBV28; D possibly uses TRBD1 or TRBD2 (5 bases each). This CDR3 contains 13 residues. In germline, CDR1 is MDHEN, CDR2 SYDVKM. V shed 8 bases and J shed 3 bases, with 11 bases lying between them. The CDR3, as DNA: TGTGCCAGCGGCCGGGACGGCAAAAACATTCAGTACTTC. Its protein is CASGRDGKNIQYF.

The CDR3 bases are TGTGCCAGCAGTACAGGGACAGGGGTTGAGTTGGATACGCAGTATTTT. This encodes CASSTGTGVELDTQYF. V is TRBV6-1 and J is TRBJ2-3; 10 nucleotides agree with TRBD1. Germline V gives CDR1 MNHNS, CDR2 SASEGT. The CDR3 is made up of 16 amino acids. V was pared by 5 bases and J by 6 bases, with 11 bases of the junction left unmatched.

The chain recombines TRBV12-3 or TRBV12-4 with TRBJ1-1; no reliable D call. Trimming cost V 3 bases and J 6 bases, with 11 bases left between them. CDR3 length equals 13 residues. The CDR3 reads CASSLILEPEAFF. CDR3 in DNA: TGTGCCAGCAGTTTGATTCTTGAGCCTGAAGCTTTCTTT.

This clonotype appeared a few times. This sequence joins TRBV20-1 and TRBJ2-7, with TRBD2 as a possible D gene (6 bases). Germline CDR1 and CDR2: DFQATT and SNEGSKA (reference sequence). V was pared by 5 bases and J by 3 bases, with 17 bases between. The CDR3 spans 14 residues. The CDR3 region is CSAAAGTGGYEQYF. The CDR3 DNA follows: TGCAGTGCTGCCGCGGGGACGGGCGGCTACGAGCAGTACTTC.

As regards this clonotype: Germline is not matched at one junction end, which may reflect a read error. In DNA, the CDR3 is TGTGCCACCAACAGAAACCAAACGGGAAAATATAGCAATCAGCCCCAGCATTTT. It encodes CATNRNQTGKYSNQPQHF. The chain carries TRBV15 and TRBJ1-5; D is unclear. The CDR3 consists of 18 residues. Germline V gives CDR1 LNHNV, CDR2 YYDKDF (reference sequence).

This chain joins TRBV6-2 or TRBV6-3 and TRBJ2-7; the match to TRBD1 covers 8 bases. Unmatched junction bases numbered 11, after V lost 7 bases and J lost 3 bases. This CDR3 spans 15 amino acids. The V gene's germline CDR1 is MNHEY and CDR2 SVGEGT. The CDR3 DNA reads TGTGCCAGCACCTCCCGAGAGACAGGGGTCTACGAGCAGTACTTC. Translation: CASTSRETGVYEQYF.